These 4 T cell receptor beta chains came from one sample sequenced in a study of T cell responses to AZD1222 COVID-19 vaccine. Assay: immunoSEQ multiplex PCR; the TCRdb copy retains only in-frame clones and omits some. The data contain about 120,000 clones, 90% of them singletons. Sequences were derived from peripheral blood, sampled on day 0 of AZD1222 vaccination. These receptors came from an adult in good health.

V gene TRBV6-5 combines with J gene TRBJ1-4; D might be TRBD1 (5 bases). Germline-derived CDR1 and CDR2 are MNHEY and SVGAGI. V dropped 0 bases and J dropped 7 bases, with 9 bases sitting between them. There are 14 residues in the CDR3. In DNA form, the CDR3 reads TGTGCCAGCAGTTACTCAGGGGCGAGTGAAAAACTGTTTTTT. It codes for CASSYSGASEKLFF.

The chain recombines TRBV11-2 with TRBJ2-1; D is ambiguous. V was cut by 3 bases and J by 1 base, with 10 bases left in between. The germline CDR1 and CDR2 sequences are SGHAT and FQNNGV. The CDR3 extends over 15 amino acids. The DNA for the CDR3 is TGTGCCAGCAGCTTGGGCCGTTGGTCCTACAATGAGCAGTTCTTC. Protein product: CASSLGRWSYNEQFF.

This clone appeared a single time. J is TRBJ1-6 and V is TRBV16; D unclear. V was trimmed by 6 bases and J by 8 bases, leaving 14 bases between them. The CDR3 spans 14 residues. CDR1 and CDR2 (germline): KGHSY, FQNENV. CDR3 nucleotide sequence: TGTGCCAGCAGTCCGGGGAGCGGGTATTCACCCCTCCACTTT. Its translation: CASSPGSGYSPLHF. The complete variable domain, with remaining parts taken from reference TRBV16 and TRBJ1-6, reads GEEVAQTPKHLVRGEGQKAKLYCAPIKGHSYVFWYQQVLKNEFKFLISFQNENVFDETGMPKERFSAKCLPNSPCSLEIQATKLEDSAVYFCASSPGSGYSPLHFGNGTRLTVT.

CDR3 bases: TGTGCCAGCAGCTACTTCAACTATAAGGGACCGCAGTATTTT. It translates to CASSYFNYKGPQYF. The chain joins TRBV3-1 (or the pseudogene TRBV3-2) to TRBJ2-3; D tentatively reads TRBD1 or TRBD2 (5 bases each). V lost 5 bases and J 10 bases, leaving 19 bases between the germline ends. Germline V gives CDR1 LGHDT, CDR2 YNNKEL (reference sequence). CDR3 size: 14 residues.